Each of the 19 T cell receptor beta chains below was sequenced from the same sample in a study of T cell responses to AZD1222 COVID-19 vaccine. Data came from immunoSEQ multiplex PCR; TCRdb stores just in-frame clones and leaves some out. The sample consists of 100,000 to 120,000 clones, about nine tenths of them appearing once. The sequenced sample was peripheral blood, obtained on day 0 of AZD1222 vaccination. The receptor set was obtained from an adult in good health.

V usage is TRBV7-9 and J usage is TRBJ2-3; D call uncertain. Germline V gene data show CDR1 as SEHNR and CDR2 as FQNEAQ (reference sequence). The length of the CDR3 is 12 residues. The V end lost 5 bases, the J end lost 7 bases, and 10 bases lay between the germline ends. CDR3 region: CASSQLFHTQYF. The CDR3 region has the DNA TGTGCCAGCAGCCAACTATTCCATACGCAGTATTTT.

The J gene is TRBJ1-1, the V gene TRBV7-2, with D uncertain. V was cut by 0 bases and J by 1 base, with 6 bases left in between. CDR1 and CDR2 (germline): SGHTA, FQGNSA. The CDR3 totals 14 residues. The CDR3 is CASSLASGNTEAFF. The CDR3 DNA follows: TGTGCCAGCAGCTTAGCGTCAGGGAACACTGAAGCTTTCTTT.

The V gene is TRBV6-4, the J gene TRBJ1-6; no firm D call. Trimming removed 8 bases from V and 4 bases from J, with 15 bases in between. CDR1 and CDR2 (germline): MRHNA, SNTAGT. The length of the CDR3 is 15 residues. The CDR3 protein is CASRRVSDYNSPLHF. CDR3 nucleotide sequence: TGTGCCAGCCGGCGGGTCAGCGATTATAATTCACCCCTCCACTTT.

The V call is TRBV15, the J call TRBJ1-2, with TRBD1 as a possible D gene (6 bases). The V gene lost 4 bases and the J gene lost 3 bases, with 12 bases spanning the gap. CDR3 length equals 14 residues. Looked up from germline, CDR1 is LNHNV and CDR2 is YYDKDF (reference sequence). The CDR3 DNA sequence: TGTGCCACCAGCAAGGGGGGCATTGACTATGGCTACACCTTC. Its translation is CATSKGGIDYGYTF.

This clone was picked up one time. This chain connects TRBV6-5 to TRBJ1-5, with D possibly matching TRBD1 (6 bases). V was pared by 6 bases and J by 7 bases, with 13 bases between. This CDR3 contains 13 residues. In germline, CDR1 is MNHEY, CDR2 SVGAGI. The CDR3 loop is CASRGDNRQPQHF. The DNA of the CDR3 is TGTGCCAGCAGAGGGGACAATCGGCAGCCCCAGCATTTT.

This clone was found once. This chain connects TRBV28 to TRBJ1-3; D is uncertain. The V gene's germline CDR1 is MDHEN and CDR2 SYDVKM. CDR3 length: 13 residues. Trimming stripped 5 bases from V and 2 bases from J, with 7 bases between. The CDR3 DNA follows: TGTGCCAGCAGTGTCCTACCTGGAAACACCATATATTTT. Its translation: CASSVLPGNTIYF.

The gene calls are TRBV7-2 and TRBJ2-5; 8 bases line up with TRBD2. The V gene's germline CDR1 is SGHTA and CDR2 FQGNSA. The V gene end was trimmed by 5 bases and the J gene end by 2 bases; junction bases not matched to a gene: 10. The CDR3 has 16 residues. CDR3 amino acids: CASSRYRGGTQETQYF. Written as DNA, the CDR3 is TGTGCCAGCAGCCGTTACCGGGGGGGTACGCAAGAGACCCAGTACTTC.

The count of this clone is one. The CDR3 nucleotides are TGCGCCAGCAGCTTGGCTAGCGGGGGAATCAATGAGCAGTTCTTC. Protein sequence: CASSLASGGINEQFF. This chain uses TRBV5-1 with TRBJ2-1; 10 bases are a match to TRBD2. Trimming removed 0 bases from V and 6 bases from J; junction bases left unmatched: 3. Per germline, CDR1 SGHRS and CDR2 YFSETQ. The CDR3 consists of 15 residues.

The chain joins TRBV3-1 (or the pseudogene TRBV3-2) to TRBJ2-6; TRBD1 aligns across 7 bases. The germline CDR1 and CDR2 sequences are LGHDT and YNNKEL (reference sequence). The CDR3 contains 17 residues. J was trimmed by 0 bases and V by 0 bases; bases with no gene match: 2. The CDR3 is CASSQEQGSSGANVLTF. For the CDR3, the DNA is TGTGCCAGCAGCCAAGAACAGGGGAGCTCTGGGGCCAACGTCCTGACTTTC.

The chain has TRBV19 and TRBJ2-4; 9 bases line up with TRBD1. The CDR3 has 16 amino acids. The V and J ends lost 9 bases and 2 bases, in that order; junction bases with no gene match: 11. From germline, CDR1 is LNHDA and CDR2 SQIVND (reference sequence). The CDR3 DNA reads as TGTGCCAGCGGGCCGGGGACAGGGAGAACCAAAAACATTCAGTACTTC. This translates into CASGPGTGRTKNIQYF.

This clone was observed a single time. The CDR3 protein is CSVQTAFDEQFF. Written as DNA, the CDR3 is TGCAGCGTCCAGACAGCCTTCGATGAGCAGTTCTTC. J is TRBJ2-1 and V is TRBV29-1; tentative D call: TRBD1 (5 bases). This CDR3 is 12 amino acids long. V was shortened by 6 bases and J by 8 bases, with 14 bases between the two germline ends. The germline V gene encodes CDR1 SQVTM and CDR2 ANQGSEA.

The J gene is TRBJ1-2, the V gene TRBV5-6; possible D gene TRBD1, 5 bases. V was clipped by 4 bases and J by 0 bases, with 19 bases between them. CDR1 is SGHDT and CDR2 is YYEEEE in the germline V gene. CDR3 length equals 17 residues. CDR3 nucleotide sequence: TGTGCCAGCAGCCCATTACTATACAGGCGTACTAACTATGGCTACACCTTC. Translating it yields CASSPLLYRRTNYGYTF.

The chain joins TRBV7-9 to TRBJ2-1, with D possibly called TRBD1 or TRBD2 (6 bases each). CDR3 length: 12 amino acids. Germline lookup yields CDR1 SEHNR and CDR2 FQNEAQ (reference sequence). With 11 bases removed from V and 5 bases from J, the gap between germline ends came to 13 bases. CDR3: CAGKGGNNEQFF. The CDR3 DNA reads TGTGCCGGCAAAGGGGGGAACAATGAGCAGTTCTTC.

This chain links TRBV30 with TRBJ1-4; D might be TRBD1 (5 bases). CDR1 is GTSNPN, CDR2 SVGIG, per germline (reference sequence). V lost 3 bases to trimming and J lost 0 bases, with 17 bases between them. The CDR3 totals 17 residues. CDR3 protein: CAWSPLDSGATNEKLFF. In DNA form, the CDR3 reads TGTGCCTGGAGCCCTTTAGACAGCGGTGCAACTAATGAAAAACTGTTTTTT. Supplemented by reference TRBV30 and TRBJ1-4, the full variable domain reads SQTIHQWPATLVQPVGSPLSLECTVEGTSNPNLYWYRQAAGRGLQLLFYSVGIGQISSEVPQNLSASRPQDRQFILSSKKLLLSDSGFYLCAWSPLDSGATNEKLFFGSGTQLSVL.

The chain is built from TRBV5-1 and TRBJ2-7; 10 bases line up with TRBD2. The CDR3 totals 16 residues. With V trimmed by 0 bases and J by 5 bases, 8 bases remained unmatched. Germline assignment: CDR1 SGHRS and CDR2 YFSETQ. The CDR3, as DNA: TGCGCCAGCAGCTTGGTCGAGCGGGGGGGCAAGGACGAGCAGTACTTC. Protein sequence: CASSLVERGGKDEQYF. The variable domain in full, completed from reference TRBV5-1 and TRBJ2-7, reads KAGVTQTPRYLIKTRGQQVTLSCSPISGHRSVSWYQQTPGQGLQFLFEYFSETQRNKGNFPGRFSGRQFSNSRSEMNVSTLELGDSALYLCASSLVERGGKDEQYFGPGTRLTVT.

This chain connects TRBV28 to TRBJ1-5; D remains unclear. Trimming removed 4 bases from V and 5 bases from J, with 12 bases in between. The V gene's germline CDR1 is MDHEN and CDR2 SYDVKM. This CDR3 region has 14 residues. DNA for the CDR3: TGTGCCAGCAGTTGGCAGGTGACGGATCAGCCCCAGCATTTT. Its translation: CASSWQVTDQPQHF.

The V and J genes are TRBV5-1 and TRBJ1-1; 7 bases line up with TRBD1. CDR1 and CDR2 (germline): SGHRS, YFSETQ. Trimming at V came to 3 bases and at J to 8 bases, leaving 4 bases not matched to a gene. The length of the CDR3 is 12 residues. CDR3 loop: CASSSGQLEAFF. CDR3 bases: TGCGCCAGCAGCTCGGGACAGTTAGAAGCTTTCTTT.

The gene calls are TRBV30 and TRBJ1-3; 7 bases match TRBD1. Germline V CDR1 and CDR2: GTSNPN, SVGIG (reference sequence). The V segment lost 5 bases and the J segment 0 bases; nucleotides outside the gene matches: 16. CDR3 size: 18 residues. CDR3 nucleotides: TGTGCCTGGTCAAGACAGGGAATCGCTCGCTCCTCTGGAAACACCATATATTTT. This encodes CAWSRQGIARSSGNTIYF. Based on the CDR3 plus reference TRBV30 and TRBJ1-3, the full variable domain is SQTIHQWPATLVQPVGSPLSLECTVEGTSNPNLYWYRQAAGRGLQLLFYSVGIGQISSEVPQNLSASRPQDRQFILSSKKLLLSDSGFYLCAWSRQGIARSSGNTIYFGEGSWLTVV.

This sequence joins TRBV10-2 and TRBJ2-7, with D perhaps matching TRBD2 (5 bases). Germline V gene sequence: CDR1 WSHSY, CDR2 SAAADI. The CDR3 runs 12 residues. V shed 6 bases and J shed 3 bases, with 9 bases lying between them. CDR3 residues: CASSSGNYEQYF. CDR3 DNA sequence: TGCGCCAGCAGCTCGGGAAACTACGAGCAGTACTTC.